This T cell receptor (beta chain) was obtained from a study of blood T cell repertoires in COVID-19. Those who participated ranged in age from roughly 18 to 89 years and resided in some 24 US areas. Measured with immunoSEQ multiplex PCR; TCRdb has only the in-frame clones, and not every one. Counted here are about 200,000 clones, about nine tenths occurring once; the ten biggest clones make up around 2.3%. In germline, CDR1 is SQVTM, CDR2 ANQGSEA. The ends lost 0 bases at V and 1 base at J; junction bases unmatched: 10. CDR3 size: 17 residues. This chain links TRBV29-1 with TRBJ2-3, with TRBD1 matching over 7 bases. The sample consisted of PBMCs or T cells enriched from blood (not recorded which). The sequence was collected from a woman aged 25-40 years who had recovered from COVID-19. The CDR3 bases are TGCAGCGTTGAAGATCTACGTAGGGGGCTGGGCACAGATACGCAGTATTTT. It yields the protein CSVEDLRRGLGTDTQYF.